The 31 T cell receptor beta chains given below trace back to one sample, sequenced in a study of blood T cell repertoires in COVID-19. Clones were sequenced by immunoSEQ multiplex PCR, and TCRdb holds only the in-frame ones, with some missing. The sample contains approximately 60,000 clones, 85% to 90% of which appear only once. Material: peripheral blood. Receptor source: a man in his fifties or sixties with active COVID-19.

CDR3 loop: CASSLATSGRGEQFF. In nucleotides, the CDR3 is TGTGCCAGCAGCTTAGCAACTAGCGGGAGGGGTGAGCAGTTCTTC. The rearrangement links TRBV7-2 to TRBJ2-1, with 13 bases identical to TRBD2. Germline V gives CDR1 SGHTA, CDR2 FQGNSA. This CDR3 region has 15 residues. V shed 0 bases, J shed 9 bases, and the junction held 2 bases outside the gene matches.

The chain is built from TRBV28 and TRBJ2-7; TRBD1 agrees at 9 bases. The junction had 12 bases not matched to a gene; V was cut back by 6 bases and J by 6 bases. The CDR3 runs 15 residues. Germline values: CDR1 MDHEN, CDR2 SYDVKM. CDR3 amino acids: CASRTAGTGSREQYF. Here the CDR3 DNA reads TGTGCCAGCAGAACCGCCGGGACAGGGTCACGCGAGCAGTACTTC.

The rearrangement uses TRBV2 and TRBJ2-5, with D tentatively TRBD1 (8 bases). Germline assignment: CDR1 SNHLY and CDR2 FYNNEI. This CDR3 contains 13 residues. V was trimmed by 7 bases and J by 5 bases, leaving 14 bases between them. The CDR3 DNA is TGTGCCAGCAAGACAGGGGAGGGGGAGACCCAGTACTTC. It specifies CASKTGEGETQYF.

The CDR3 nucleotides read TGTGCCAGCAGCCAAGTGGAGTTCACTGAAGCTTTCTTT. Translated: CASSQVEFTEAFF. V gene TRBV3-1 (or the pseudogene TRBV3-2) combines with J gene TRBJ1-1; no definite D call. The CDR3 covers 13 residues. Between the trimmed V and J ends, which lost 1 base and 4 bases, there was a span of 7 bases. Germline V gene sequence: CDR1 LGHDT, CDR2 YNNKEL (reference sequence).

The rearrangement links TRBV18 to TRBJ2-1, with D possibly matching TRBD2 (5 bases). V was shortened by 0 bases and J by 5 bases, with 11 bases between the two germline ends. Germline V gene data show CDR1 as KGHSH and CDR2 as LQKENI. CDR3 size: 15 residues. Written as DNA, the CDR3 is TGTGCCAGCTCACCACCCCGGGGATGGGACAATGAGCAGTTCTTC. Its translation is CASSPPRGWDNEQFF.

The V call is TRBV28, the J call TRBJ2-7, with 8 bases fitting TRBD2. Germline V gene lookup returns CDR1 MDHEN and CDR2 SYDVKM. Unmatched junction bases numbered 8, after V lost 3 bases and J lost 1 base. This CDR3 has 16 residues. The CDR3 region is CASSFHLAGLSYEQYF. The CDR3 bases are TGTGCCAGCAGTTTTCACCTAGCGGGTCTGTCCTACGAGCAGTACTTC. The full variable domain, its missing parts supplied by reference TRBV28 and TRBJ2-7, is DVKVTQSSRYLVKRTGEKVFLECVQDMDHENMFWYRQDPGLGLRLIYFSYDVKMKEKGDIPEGYSVSREKKERFSLILESASTNQTSMYLCASSFHLAGLSYEQYFGPGTRLTVT.

The chain carries TRBV11-2 and TRBJ2-5, with D unresolved. Germline V gene lookup returns CDR1 SGHAT and CDR2 FQNNGV. Trimming took off 6 bases at V and 5 bases at J, with 13 bases between the two ends. The CDR3 runs 13 residues. CDR3 sequence reads: CASRLGFVETQYF. DNA for the CDR3: TGTGCCAGCAGACTTGGTTTTGTGGAGACCCAGTACTTC.

This clone appeared once. The chain uses TRBV9 and TRBJ2-1; possible D gene TRBD2, 6 bases. Germline values: CDR1 SGDLS, CDR2 YYNGEE. CDR3 size: 17 residues. Deletions cut 0 bases from V and 0 bases from J, with 13 bases between. CDR3 sequence: CASSVAGSGISYNEQFF. CDR3 coding DNA: TGTGCCAGCAGCGTAGCAGGTAGCGGTATCTCCTACAATGAGCAGTTCTTC.

The rearrangement joins TRBV7-3 to TRBJ2-7; D may be TRBD1 (6 bases). This CDR3 contains 15 residues. Germline CDR1 reads SGHTA; CDR2 reads FQGTGA. The germline V and J ends were trimmed by 7 bases and 6 bases, with 22 bases remaining between them. The CDR3 sequence: CASIPKGCSRGEQYF. The CDR3 DNA follows: TGTGCCAGCATCCCAAAAGGGTGCTCCAGGGGCGAGCAGTACTTC.

This chain connects TRBV2 to TRBJ2-1; possibly TRBD1 for D (6 bases). The V and J ends lost 1 base and 6 bases respectively, with 13 bases between them. This CDR3 contains 15 residues. Germline V lookup: CDR1 SNHLY, CDR2 FYNNEI. CDR3 loop: CASSEVKEGGNEQFF. CDR3 in DNA: TGTGCCAGCAGTGAAGTGAAGGAAGGGGGCAATGAGCAGTTCTTC.

This chain joins TRBV5-6 and TRBJ1-2, with D maybe TRBD1 (6 bases). This CDR3 region has 14 residues. Germline CDR1 and CDR2: SGHDT and YYEEEE. V was cut by 5 bases and J by 2 bases, with 13 bases left in between. The CDR3 region is CASRPPGHNYGYTF. In nucleotides, the CDR3 is TGTGCCAGCAGACCCCCGGGACACAACTATGGCTACACCTTC. The whole variable domain, remainder taken from reference TRBV5-6 and TRBJ1-2, is DAGVTQSPTHLIKTRGQQVTLRCSPKSGHDTVSWYQQALGQGPQFIFQYYEEEERQRGNFPDRFSGHQFPNYSSELNVNALLLGDSALYLCASRPPGHNYGYTFGSGTRLTVV.

This rearrangement joins TRBV6-2 or TRBV6-3 to TRBJ2-1; D may be TRBD2 (6 bases). Per germline, CDR1 MNHEY and CDR2 SVGEGT. There are 14 residues in the CDR3. Trimming stripped 5 bases from V and 1 base from J, with 9 bases between. The CDR3 coding sequence is TGTGCCAGCAGTGCGGGACTTTCCTACAATGAGCAGTTCTTC. It codes for CASSAGLSYNEQFF.

The CDR3 loop reads CASSQDLQGGTEAFF. The DNA of the CDR3 is TGCGCCAGCAGCCAAGACCTACAGGGGGGCACTGAAGCTTTCTTT. V usage is TRBV4-3 and J usage is TRBJ1-1; 8 bases agree with TRBD1. In germline, CDR1 is LGHNA, CDR2 YSLEER. The CDR3 sequence is 15 residues long. V lost 0 bases to trimming and J lost 4 bases; unmatched junction nucleotides: 4.

This rearrangement joins TRBV6-4 to TRBJ1-2, with D possibly being TRBD1 (5 bases). The CDR3 is made up of 13 amino acids. Germline lookup yields CDR1 MRHNA and CDR2 SNTAGT. Trimming left V 0 bases short and J 8 bases short, with 10 bases between. The CDR3 loop reads CASSDSRGGGYTF. For the CDR3, the DNA is TGTGCCAGCAGTGACTCGAGGGGAGGCGGCTACACCTTC.

In its sample, this clone was seen a few times. The CDR3 DNA is TGTGCCAGCAGCGTAGGGGTAGCGGGAGGTGGAGATACGCAGTATTTT. Protein: CASSVGVAGGGDTQYF. V gene TRBV9 combines with J gene TRBJ2-3; TRBD2 matches 10 bases. Germline V lookup: CDR1 SGDLS, CDR2 YYNGEE. This CDR3 is 16 amino acids long. Losses at the gene ends were 0 bases for V and 5 bases for J; bases not matched to a gene: 6.

The rearrangement joins TRBV19 to TRBJ2-6; D not resolved. This CDR3 is built from 16 residues. Trimming took 4 bases from V and 0 from J, leaving 10 bases between them. Germline V gene data show CDR1 as LNHDA and CDR2 as SQIVND (reference sequence). The CDR3 nucleotides read TGTGCCAGTAGTAAGACACACATCTCTGGGGCCAACGTCCTGACTTTC. It encodes CASSKTHISGANVLTF.

The rearrangement joins TRBV3-1 (or the pseudogene TRBV3-2) to TRBJ2-3; D unresolved. The CDR3 has 11 residues. CDR1 and CDR2 (germline): LGHDT, YNNKEL (reference sequence). Trimming stripped 8 bases from V and 6 bases from J, with 9 bases between. CDR3 nucleotides: TGTGCCAGCCGTAGACTTGATACGCAGTATTTT. Translated, it gives CASRRLDTQYF.

The chain carries TRBV10-2 and TRBJ1-5; no definite D call. There are 13 residues in the CDR3. Germline V lookup: CDR1 WSHSY, CDR2 SAAADI. V lost 2 bases to trimming and J lost 7 bases, with 9 bases between them. CDR3: CASSEQVQQPQHF. The CDR3 DNA sequence: TGCGCCAGCAGTGAGCAGGTTCAGCAGCCCCAGCATTTT.

V usage is TRBV29-1 and J usage is TRBJ1-1; D gene unclear. CDR1 and CDR2 (germline): SQVTM, ANQGSEA. Trimming pared 0 bases from V and 4 bases from J, leaving 6 bases between. This CDR3 has 12 residues. The CDR3 DNA reads TGCAGCGTTGAAGATGTCCGCACTGAAGCTTTCTTT. This gives the protein CSVEDVRTEAFF. The whole variable domain, filled in from reference TRBV29-1 and TRBJ1-1, reads SAVISQKPSRDICQRGTSLTIQCQVDSQVTMMFWYRQQPGQSLTLIATANQGSEATYESGFVIDKFPISRPNLTFSTLTVSNMSPEDSSIYLCSVEDVRTEAFFGQGTRLTVV.

V and J are TRBV6-2 or TRBV6-3 and TRBJ2-7; the D gene is possibly TRBD1 (5 bases). V lost 4 bases to trimming and J lost 0 bases, with 10 bases between them. CDR1 MNHEY and CDR2 SVGEGT come from the germline V gene. This CDR3 has 14 residues. CDR3 region: CASSWTRSSYEQYF. The CDR3 DNA reads TGTGCCAGCAGTTGGACACGTAGCTCCTACGAGCAGTACTTC.

The chain employs TRBV28 and TRBJ2-2; 8 bases fit TRBD2. The CDR3 has 16 residues. V trimming: 7 bases; J trimming: 1 base; junction bases outside the gene matches: 8. Germline CDR1 reads MDHEN; CDR2 reads SYDVKM. The DNA for the CDR3 is TGTGCCAGCACCACCGGGGGGGGCTGGAACACCGGGGAGCTGTTTTTT. Amino acids: CASTTGGGWNTGELFF. The full variable domain, completed using reference TRBV28 and TRBJ2-2, is DVKVTQSSRYLVKRTGEKVFLECVQDMDHENMFWYRQDPGLGLRLIYFSYDVKMKEKGDIPEGYSVSREKKERFSLILESASTNQTSMYLCASTTGGGWNTGELFFGEGSRLTVL.

V is TRBV5-1 and J is TRBJ2-5, with a tentative D call TRBD2 (5 bases). Germline V CDR1 and CDR2: SGHRS, YFSETQ. This CDR3 region has 14 residues. The germline V and J ends were trimmed by 4 bases and 4 bases, with 14 bases remaining between them. DNA for the CDR3: TGCGCCAGCAGCATCTCGCTAGCTACAGAGACCCAGTACTTC. Translated, it gives CASSISLATETQYF.

Turning to this clone: The same CDR3 can be traced to other DNA sequences in this sample. The chain has TRBV3-1 (or the pseudogene TRBV3-2) and TRBJ1-1, with D perhaps matching TRBD1 (5 bases). This CDR3 comprises 11 residues. V dropped 6 bases and J dropped 8 bases, with 10 bases sitting between them. The germline CDR1 and CDR2 sequences are LGHDT and YNNKEL (reference sequence). CDR3 sequence (DNA): TGTGCCAGCAGGGGAGGGGTCGAAGCTTTCTTT. Translating gives CASRGGVEAFF.

The gene calls are TRBV6-2 or TRBV6-3 and TRBJ2-7, with 9 bases matching TRBD2. Germline V gene lookup returns CDR1 MNHEY and CDR2 SVGEGT. CDR3 length: 20 amino acids. With V trimmed by 2 bases and J by 2 bases, 19 bases remained unmatched. CDR3 amino acids: CASSYPTPPSGNSLAYEQYF. The CDR3 DNA reads TGTGCCAGCAGTTACCCTACGCCTCCTAGCGGGAACAGCTTAGCCTACGAGCAGTACTTC.

V gene TRBV7-2 combines with J gene TRBJ2-7, with D perhaps TRBD2 (6 bases). The CDR3 loop spans 13 amino acids. The V end lost 0 bases, the J end lost 5 bases, and 8 bases lay between the germline ends. The germline gives CDR1 SGHTA, CDR2 FQGNSA. The chain's CDR3 is CASSLARGNEQYF. The CDR3 nucleotides read TGTGCCAGCAGCTTAGCTCGGGGGAACGAGCAGTACTTC.

The chain links TRBV15 to TRBJ1-2; a weak D match, TRBD1 (5 bases). This CDR3 has 17 amino acids. Germline assignment: CDR1 LNHNV and CDR2 YYDKDF (reference sequence). The V gene lost 0 bases and the J gene lost 8 bases, with 22 bases spanning the gap. The CDR3, as DNA: TGTGCCACCAGCAGAGACAGGGCCCCGTTCTCCACCTCCGGCTACACCTTC. Translating it yields CATSRDRAPFSTSGYTF. Variable domain in full (rest from reference TRBV15 and TRBJ1-2): DAMVIQNPRYQVTQFGKPVTLSCSQTLNHNVMYWYQQKSSQAPKLLFHYYDKDFNNEADTPDNFQSRRPNTSFCFLDIRSPGLGDTAMYLCATSRDRAPFSTSGYTFGSGTRLTVV.

This rearrangement joins TRBV6-2 or TRBV6-3 to TRBJ2-2, with D possibly TRBD2 on 6 matching bases. Trimming left V 3 bases short and J 12 bases short, with 17 bases between. CDR1 and CDR2 (germline): MNHEY, SVGEGT. CDR3 length: 14 amino acids. CDR3 in DNA: TGTGCCAGCAGTTATTCCGGGACTCCCTTCCAGCTGTTTTTT. Amino acid sequence: CASSYSGTPFQLFF.

The J gene is TRBJ1-1, the V gene TRBV6-5, with TRBD1 matching over 7 bases. The CDR3 length is 15 residues. J lost 6 bases, V lost 5 bases, and 12 bases had no gene match. Per the germline V gene, CDR1 is MNHEY and CDR2 is SVGAGI. CDR3 sequence: CASSPQQGMRAEAFF. CDR3 bases: TGTGCCAGCAGTCCCCAACAGGGGATGAGGGCTGAAGCTTTCTTT.

In its sample, this clone is medium-sized (0.01 to 0.1%). The chain joins TRBV6-2 or TRBV6-3 to TRBJ2-1; 11 nucleotides line up with TRBD2. This CDR3 has 18 amino acids. Germline V gene lookup returns CDR1 MNHEY and CDR2 SVGEGT. Trimming took 0 bases from V and 4 from J; bases not matched to a gene: 8. CDR3 nucleotides: TGTGCCAGCAGTTACTCCCCTCCTAGCGGGGGGCTTTACAATGAGCAGTTCTTC. Its translation is CASSYSPPSGGLYNEQFF.

The V gene is TRBV6-4, the J gene TRBJ2-6; TRBD1 matches 8 bases. The germline CDR1 and CDR2 sequences are MRHNA and SNTAGT. V was pared by 5 bases and J by 1 base, with 4 bases of the junction left unmatched. The CDR3 runs 16 residues. In DNA form, the CDR3 reads TGTGCCAGCAGTCGGACAGGGAAATCTGGGGCCAACGTCCTGACTTTC. Its translation is CASSRTGKSGANVLTF.

In DNA form, the CDR3 reads TGTGCCAGCAGCCAAAGAGGGGACAGGAGTCAAAGCTCCTACGAGCAGTACTTC. Protein: CASSQRGDRSQSSYEQYF. The chain links TRBV7-2 to TRBJ2-7; 8 positions match TRBD1. The CDR3 consists of 18 residues. With V trimmed by 5 bases and J by 0 bases, 15 bases remained unmatched. Looked up from germline, CDR1 is SGHTA and CDR2 is FQGNSA.